The clone carrying this T cell receptor beta chain was seen only a few times. Its antigen remains unidentified. The source of the sample is a study of T cell repertoires in cytomegalovirus infection. Study at large: Public TCR beta signatures provided an indication of both CMV infection and a matching HLA type. Study-wide results and limits: Predominance within the ex vivo response was attributable to HLA-C-restricted CMV-specific TCR beta clonotypes.

TCRdb redid the calling of the reads with MiXCR, one entry per CDR3 protein. The sample yields 680,000 or so distinct CDR3 sequences, 35% seen once. V lost 6 bases to trimming and J lost 3 bases, with 21 bases between them. The CDR3 spans 16 residues. The source is a human donor in good health (CMV status not recorded). Some clones in this sample may be carry-over from other donors' samples. This chain joins TRBV12-3 or TRBV12-4 and TRBJ2-7; TRBD2 is a possible D gene (6 bases). Sequenced input: PBMCs. CDR3 amino acids: CASSDTQGWEDYEQYF. In nucleotides, the CDR3 is TGTGCCAGCAGCGATACCCAGGGATGGGAGGACTACGAGCAGTACTTC.